These T cell receptor beta chains were read from a single sample in a study of Graves' ophthalmopathy and Graves' hyperthyroidism. TCRdb independently ran MiXCR on the multiplex PCR reads; one entry per CDR3 protein. The sample yields about 420,000 distinct CDR3 sequences, over 20% seen once. Sample: peripheral blood. The receptors come from a woman aged 18-29 years with stable Graves' hyperthyroidism. Each CDR3 is given with its conserved first and last residue. The D gene is left open where the match is weak. The size entry is marked missing in some rows and otherwise reads once, few, many or a size class.

v_gene: TRBV6-1
d_gene: TRBD1
j_gene: TRBJ1-1
abundance: few
CDR3aa: CASWGVRDSGGFTEAFF
CDR3nt: TGTGCCAGCTGGGGAGTGAGGGACAGTGGTGGTTTTACTGAAGCTTTCTTT

v_gene: TRBV29-1
d_gene: NA
j_gene: TRBJ2-7
abundance: once
CDR3aa: CSVDGGAGLEQYF
CDR3nt: TGCAGCGTTGACGGAGGGGCGGGTCTCGAGCAGTACTTC

v_gene: TRBV6-5
d_gene: TRBD1
j_gene: TRBJ1-2
abundance: many
CDR3aa: CASSYGQGGYTF
CDR3nt: TGTGCCAGCAGTTACGGACAGGGCGGCTACACCTTC

v_gene: TRBV12-3/TRBV12-4
d_gene: TRBD2
j_gene: TRBJ2-5
abundance: many
CDR3aa: CASSLGGLANRETQYF
CDR3nt: TGTGCCAGCAGCTTAGGGGGACTAGCGAATAGAGAGACCCAGTACTTC

v_gene: TRBV20-1
d_gene: NA
j_gene: TRBJ2-7
abundance: many
CDR3aa: CSARSGFSYEQYF
CDR3nt: TGCAGTGCTAGAAGCGGTTTCTCCTACGAGCAGTACTTC

v_gene: TRBV12-3/TRBV12-4
d_gene: NA
j_gene: TRBJ1-1
abundance: few
CDR3aa: CASTLGGHLNTEAFF
CDR3nt: TGTGCCAGCACCCTGGGAGGACATTTGAACACTGAAGCTTTCTTT

v_gene: TRBV6-5
d_gene: NA
j_gene: TRBJ1-1
abundance: NA
CDR3aa: CASSYHKNTEAFF
CDR3nt: TGTGCCAGCAGTTATCACAAGAACACTGAAGCTTTCTTT

v_gene: TRBV6-1
d_gene: NA
j_gene: TRBJ1-2
abundance: many
CDR3aa: CASYSRSANYGYTF
CDR3nt: TGTGCCAGCTACAGTAGGTCCGCTAACTATGGCTACACCTTC

v_gene: TRBV27
d_gene: NA
j_gene: TRBJ1-2
abundance: NA
CDR3aa: CASRSLYGYTF
CDR3nt: TGTGCCAGCCGATCCCTTTATGGCTACACCTTC

v_gene: TRBV12-3/TRBV12-4
d_gene: TRBD1
j_gene: TRBJ1-2
abundance: NA
CDR3aa: CASSLGQGPLYGYTF
CDR3nt: TGTGCCAGCAGCCTCGGACAGGGGCCCCTCTATGGCTACACCTTC

v_gene: TRBV12-5
d_gene: NA
j_gene: TRBJ1-5
abundance: many
CDR3aa: CASARAGNQPQHF
CDR3nt: TGTGCTAGTGCCCGGGCGGGGAATCAGCCCCAGCATTTT

v_gene: TRBV9
d_gene: NA
j_gene: TRBJ1-3
abundance: many
CDR3aa: CASSVAGGLSGNTIYF
CDR3nt: TGTGCCAGCAGCGTAGCTGGGGGCCTCTCTGGAAACACCATATATTTT

v_gene: TRBV5-5
d_gene: NA
j_gene: TRBJ1-5
abundance: many
CDR3aa: CASSLGGGPQPQHF
CDR3nt: TGTGCCAGCAGCTTGGGAGGGGGTCCTCAGCCCCAGCATTTT

v_gene: TRBV19
d_gene: NA
j_gene: TRBJ2-7
abundance: NA
CDR3aa: CASSRAPSTEQYF
CDR3nt: TGTGCCAGTAGTAGGGCTCCCTCAACCGAGCAGTACTTC

v_gene: TRBV5-1
d_gene: NA
j_gene: TRBJ2-7
abundance: NA
CDR3aa: CASSLGLPSYEQYF
CDR3nt: TGCGCCAGCAGCTTGGGACTCCCCTCCTACGAGCAGTACTTC

v_gene: TRBV5-1
d_gene: NA
j_gene: TRBJ2-2
abundance: many
CDR3aa: CASSSRGKNTGELFF
CDR3nt: TGCGCCAGCAGCTCCAGGGGAAAGAACACCGGGGAGCTGTTTTTT

v_gene: TRBV3-1
d_gene: TRBD2
j_gene: TRBJ2-7
abundance: many
CDR3aa: CASSQVFRAGASYEQYF
CDR3nt: TGTGCCAGCAGCCAAGTCTTTCGAGCGGGAGCTAGTTACGAGCAGTACTTC

v_gene: TRBV28
d_gene: NA
j_gene: TRBJ2-7
abundance: NA
CDR3aa: CASIPPLQSYEQYF
CDR3nt: TGTGCCAGCATCCCCCCCCTACAGAGCTACGAGCAGTACTTC

v_gene: TRBV28
d_gene: NA
j_gene: TRBJ2-5
abundance: many
CDR3aa: CATEEGGDVKTQYF
CDR3nt: TGTGCCACCGAAGAAGGAGGGGATGTAAAGACCCAGTACTTC

v_gene: TRBV20-1
d_gene: TRBD1
j_gene: TRBJ1-3
abundance: few
CDR3aa: CSARGGQDFGNTIYF
CDR3nt: TGCAGTGCTAGGGGGGGACAGGACTTTGGAAACACCATATATTTT

v_gene: TRBV11-2
d_gene: TRBD1
j_gene: TRBJ1-2
abundance: many
CDR3aa: CASSLGQGSVDGYTF
CDR3nt: TGTGCCAGCAGCTTGGGACAGGGATCGGTGGACGGCTACACCTTC

v_gene: TRBV11-2
d_gene: NA
j_gene: TRBJ2-5
abundance: many
CDR3aa: CASSKTQGETQYF
CDR3nt: TGTGCCAGCAGCAAGACCCAGGGAGAGACCCAGTACTTC

v_gene: TRBV13
d_gene: NA
j_gene: TRBJ1-1
abundance: many
CDR3aa: CASSLRGQLNTEAFF
CDR3nt: TGTGCCAGCAGCTTGCGGGGCCAATTGAACACTGAAGCTTTCTTT

v_gene: TRBV29-1
d_gene: TRBD2
j_gene: TRBJ2-7
abundance: few
CDR3aa: CSVEGLAGVSYEQYF
CDR3nt: TGCAGCGTTGAAGGGCTAGCGGGGGTTTCCTACGAGCAGTACTTC

v_gene: TRBV5-6
d_gene: NA
j_gene: TRBJ2-7
abundance: NA
CDR3aa: CASSLQGLAGSYEQYF
CDR3nt: TGTGCCAGCAGCTTGCAGGGACTCGCGGGAAGCTACGAGCAGTACTTC

v_gene: TRBV5-1
d_gene: NA
j_gene: TRBJ2-5
abundance: many
CDR3aa: CASSSGVRGTQYF
CDR3nt: TGCGCCAGCAGCTCGGGGGTCCGTGGGACCCAGTACTTC

v_gene: TRBV28
d_gene: TRBD1
j_gene: TRBJ1-6
abundance: NA
CDR3aa: CASSRTGALSPLHF
CDR3nt: TGTGCCAGCAGTCGGACAGGGGCTCTTTCACCCCTCCACTTT

v_gene: TRBV18
d_gene: NA
j_gene: TRBJ2-3
abundance: NA
CDR3aa: CASSPNQDSDTQYF
CDR3nt: TGTGCCAGCTCACCAAACCAAGATTCAGATACGCAGTATTTT

v_gene: TRBV7-3
d_gene: NA
j_gene: TRBJ1-6
abundance: few
CDR3aa: CASSFARDSPLHF
CDR3nt: TGTGCCAGCAGCTTCGCCCGGGATAGTCCCCTCCACTTT

v_gene: TRBV2
d_gene: TRBD1
j_gene: TRBJ1-2
abundance: many
CDR3aa: CAGGQGPYGYTF
CDR3nt: TGTGCCGGCGGACAGGGTCCCTATGGCTACACCTTC

v_gene: TRBV6-1
d_gene: TRBD2
j_gene: TRBJ2-7
abundance: NA
CDR3aa: CASSKGLGSPSRRYEQYF
CDR3nt: TGTGCCAGCAGTAAGGGACTAGGGTCGCCCTCGAGGAGGTACGAGCAGTACTTC

v_gene: TRBV6-2/TRBV6-3
d_gene: NA
j_gene: TRBJ1-1
abundance: NA
CDR3aa: CASSSIENTDAFF
CDR3nt: TGTGCCAGCAGTTCGATAGAGAACACTGATGCTTTCTTT

v_gene: TRBV9
d_gene: TRBD1
j_gene: TRBJ2-7
abundance: few
CDR3aa: CASSPRGQSSYEQYF
CDR3nt: TGTGCCAGCAGCCCAAGGGGGCAGTCCTCCTACGAGCAGTACTTC

v_gene: TRBV28
d_gene: TRBD1
j_gene: TRBJ1-1
abundance: NA
CDR3aa: CASSGAGTGVSLDTEAFF
CDR3nt: TGTGCCAGCAGCGGTGCGGGGACAGGGGTTTCGTTGGACACTGAAGCTTTCTTT

v_gene: TRBV7-9
d_gene: TRBD1
j_gene: TRBJ2-7
abundance: many
CDR3aa: CASSFSDRGHEQYF
CDR3nt: TGTGCCAGCAGTTTCTCGGACAGGGGCCACGAGCAGTACTTC

v_gene: TRBV19
d_gene: TRBD1
j_gene: TRBJ2-4
abundance: many
CDR3aa: CASSQGANIQYF
CDR3nt: TGTGCCAGTAGTCAGGGGGCAAACATTCAGTACTTC

v_gene: TRBV27
d_gene: NA
j_gene: TRBJ1-2
abundance: many
CDR3aa: CASSLTGGDGYTF
CDR3nt: TGTGCCAGCAGTTTAACCGGGGGCGATGGCTACACCTTC

v_gene: TRBV6-1
d_gene: NA
j_gene: TRBJ2-5
abundance: many
CDR3aa: CASSVSGARKETQYF
CDR3nt: TGTGCCAGCAGTGTGTCGGGGGCGCGTAAAGAGACCCAGTACTTC

v_gene: TRBV20-1
d_gene: TRBD1
j_gene: TRBJ2-5
abundance: many
CDR3aa: CSAPPTGTPETQYF
CDR3nt: TGCAGTGCCCCCCCGACAGGGACCCCAGAGACCCAGTACTTC

v_gene: TRBV30
d_gene: NA
j_gene: TRBJ1-5
abundance: NA
CDR3aa: CAWSENSNQPQHF
CDR3nt: TGTGCCTGGAGTGAGAATAGCAATCAGCCCCAGCATTTT

v_gene: TRBV20-1
d_gene: TRBD2
j_gene: TRBJ2-5
abundance: many
CDR3aa: CSARGRLAGVASETQYF
CDR3nt: TGCAGTGCTAGAGGGCGACTAGCGGGAGTCGCATCGGAGACCCAGTACTTC

v_gene: TRBV27
d_gene: TRBD2
j_gene: TRBJ2-7
abundance: many
CDR3aa: CASSSTSGRAGEQYF
CDR3nt: TGTGCCAGCAGTTCGACTAGCGGGAGAGCTGGTGAGCAGTACTTC

v_gene: TRBV6-2/TRBV6-3
d_gene: NA
j_gene: TRBJ1-2
abundance: many
CDR3aa: CASTSYATNYGYTF
CDR3nt: TGTGCCAGCACCTCATACGCAACTAACTATGGCTACACCTTC

v_gene: TRBV6-1
d_gene: TRBD1
j_gene: TRBJ1-1
abundance: few
CDR3aa: CASSGGTGSRMDTEAFF
CDR3nt: TGTGCCAGCAGTGGGGGGACAGGGTCGAGAATGGACACTGAAGCTTTCTTT

v_gene: TRBV19
d_gene: TRBD1
j_gene: TRBJ1-4
abundance: many
CDR3aa: CASSIDPPWTGSNEKLFF
CDR3nt: TGTGCCAGTAGTATAGACCCTCCCTGGACAGGGTCGAACGAAAAACTGTTTTTT

v_gene: TRBV11-2
d_gene: NA
j_gene: TRBJ2-5
abundance: many
CDR3aa: CASRSVKGAIGETQYF
CDR3nt: TGTGCCAGCAGGTCCGTTAAGGGAGCGATAGGAGAGACCCAGTACTTC

v_gene: TRBV10-3
d_gene: NA
j_gene: TRBJ1-1
abundance: many
CDR3aa: CAISPRLNTEAFF
CDR3nt: TGTGCCATCAGTCCCAGATTGAACACTGAAGCTTTCTTT

v_gene: TRBV12-5
d_gene: TRBD1
j_gene: TRBJ2-2
abundance: many
CDR3aa: CASGFLGQGSGSDTGELFF
CDR3nt: TGTGCTAGTGGTTTTTTGGGACAGGGTAGTGGATCGGACACCGGGGAGCTGTTTTTT

v_gene: TRBV6-4
d_gene: TRBD2
j_gene: TRBJ2-2
abundance: many
CDR3aa: CASRDSRGLAGGYGELFF
CDR3nt: TGTGCCAGCAGAGACTCCCGCGGACTAGCGGGAGGATACGGGGAGCTGTTTTTT

v_gene: TRBV5-8
d_gene: NA
j_gene: TRBJ2-5
abundance: many
CDR3aa: CASSLWDPPKETQYF
CDR3nt: TGTGCCAGCAGCTTGTGGGACCCTCCCAAAGAGACCCAGTACTTC

v_gene: TRBV6-5
d_gene: TRBD1
j_gene: TRBJ2-4
abundance: many
CDR3aa: CASSLNWRQGANWYF
CDR3nt: TGTGCCAGCAGTTTAAACTGGAGACAGGGGGCAAATTGGTACTTC

v_gene: TRBV6-5
d_gene: NA
j_gene: TRBJ1-2
abundance: NA
CDR3aa: CASSYRDTYFGGYTF
CDR3nt: TGTGCCAGCAGCTACCGGGACACTTATTTTGGTGGCTACACCTTC

v_gene: TRBV28
d_gene: NA
j_gene: TRBJ2-7
abundance: many
CDR3aa: CASSFEGQQYF
CDR3nt: TGTGCCAGCAGTTTCGAAGGACAGCAGTACTTC

v_gene: TRBV18
d_gene: NA
j_gene: TRBJ2-5
abundance: many
CDR3aa: CASSPPGETQYF
CDR3nt: TGTGCCAGCTCACCACCGGGCGAGACCCAGTACTTC

v_gene: TRBV27
d_gene: NA
j_gene: TRBJ2-5
abundance: many
CDR3aa: CASSFGGLETQYF
CDR3nt: TGTGCCAGCAGTTTCGGGGGGCTGGAGACCCAGTACTTC

v_gene: TRBV11-2
d_gene: NA
j_gene: TRBJ1-2
abundance: many
CDR3aa: CASSPHGHQANYGYTF
CDR3nt: TGTGCCAGCAGCCCGCACGGACACCAGGCTAACTATGGCTACACCTTC

v_gene: TRBV6-4
d_gene: NA
j_gene: TRBJ2-2
abundance: many
CDR3aa: CASSRTQDTGELFF
CDR3nt: TGTGCCAGCAGCCGGACCCAGGACACCGGGGAGCTGTTTTTT

v_gene: TRBV29-1
d_gene: NA
j_gene: TRBJ1-2
abundance: many
CDR3aa: CSVGGRQALNYGYTF
CDR3nt: TGCAGCGTTGGGGGAAGACAGGCGCTCAACTATGGCTACACCTTC

v_gene: TRBV6-1
d_gene: NA
j_gene: TRBJ1-5
abundance: NA
CDR3aa: CASSDVGNQPQHF
CDR3nt: TGTGCCAGCAGTGATGTTGGCAATCAGCCCCAGCATTTT